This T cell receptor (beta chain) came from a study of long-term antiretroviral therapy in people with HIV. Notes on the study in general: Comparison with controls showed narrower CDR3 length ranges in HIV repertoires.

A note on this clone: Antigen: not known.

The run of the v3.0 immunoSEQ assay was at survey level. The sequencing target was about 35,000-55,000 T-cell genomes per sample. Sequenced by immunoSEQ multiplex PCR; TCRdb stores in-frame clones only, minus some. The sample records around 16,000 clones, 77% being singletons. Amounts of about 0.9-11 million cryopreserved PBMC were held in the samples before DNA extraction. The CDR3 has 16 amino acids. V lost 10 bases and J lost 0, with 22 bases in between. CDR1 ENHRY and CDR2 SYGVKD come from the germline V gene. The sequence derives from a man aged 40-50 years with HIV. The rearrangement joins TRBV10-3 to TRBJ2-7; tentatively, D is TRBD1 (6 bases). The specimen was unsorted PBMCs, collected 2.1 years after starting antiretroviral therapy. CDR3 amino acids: CASSSYVADSSYEQYF. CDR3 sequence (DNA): TGTGCCAGCAGCTCCTACGTGGCGGACAGCTCCTACGAGCAGTACTTC.